These 27 T cell receptor beta chains came from one sample sequenced in a study of a mutant IDH1 vaccine in newly diagnosed glioma. Time point indicated: baseline, week 1 (first vaccination visit). Sample treatment: pre-vaccination baseline after standard-of-care therapy. The repertoire was sequenced with immunoSEQ multiplex PCR; TCRdb's copy has only in-frame clones and lacks some. The sample contains roughly 35,000 clones, about 85% of which appear only once. The material sequenced was PBMCs, taken from a glioma patient treated with radiotherapy, temozolomide or both. All receptors come from a woman between 40 and 55 years old with glioma.

This rearrangement joins TRBV6-1 to TRBJ1-5; no definite D call. The CDR3 runs 12 residues. CDR1 MNHNS and CDR2 SASEGT come from the germline V gene. The germline V and J ends were trimmed by 2 bases and 7 bases, with 6 bases remaining between them. The CDR3 here is CASSEPGQPQHF. CDR3 DNA sequence: TGTGCCAGCAGTGAACCGGGCCAGCCCCAGCATTTT.

V and J are TRBV4-1 and TRBJ2-3; unclear D gene. The ends were cut back, 4 bases at V and 2 bases at J, with 7 bases in the middle. Germline values: CDR1 MGHRA, CDR2 YSYEKL. The CDR3 extends over 13 amino acids. CDR3 bases: TGCGCCAGCAGCCTAGGTATCACAGATACGCAGTATTTT. It codes for CASSLGITDTQYF.

This clone was seen a single time. The CDR3: CASGSRETQYF. The CDR3, as DNA: TGTGCCAGCGGGAGCCGCGAGACCCAGTACTTC. The J gene is TRBJ2-5, the V gene TRBV6-6, with D tentatively TRBD2 (5 bases). V dropped 8 bases and J dropped 5 bases, with 9 bases sitting between them. Germline V gene sequence: CDR1 MNHNY, CDR2 SVGAGI (reference sequence). This CDR3 has 11 amino acids.

The chain links TRBV18 to TRBJ2-3, with D possibly being TRBD2 (6 bases). The CDR3 contains 17 residues. Deletions cut 2 bases from V and 0 bases from J, with 15 bases between. Germline lookup yields CDR1 KGHSH and CDR2 LQKENI. CDR3 loop: CASSPTKTSSSTDTQYF. The DNA of the CDR3 is TGTGCCAGCTCACCAACTAAGACTAGTTCTAGCACAGATACGCAGTATTTT.

DNA of the CDR3: TGTGCCAGCAGTTTGAGGGAAGGCGGAAACACCATATATTTT. It encodes CASSLREGGNTIYF. The gene calls are TRBV6-6 and TRBJ1-3, with D unresolved. Trimming shortened V by 4 bases and J by 4 bases, and 11 bases separated the two germline ends. Per the germline V gene, CDR1 is MNHNY and CDR2 is SVGAGI (reference sequence). This CDR3 contains 14 residues.

This sequence joins TRBV11-2 and TRBJ1-1, with no clear D. Per the germline V gene, CDR1 is SGHAT and CDR2 is FQNNGV. V lost 5 bases and J 0 bases, leaving 10 bases between the germline ends. The CDR3 is 14 residues long. The CDR3 sequence: CASSQALLNTEAFF. CDR3 nucleotide sequence: TGTGCCAGCAGCCAGGCGCTATTGAACACTGAAGCTTTCTTT.

This sequence joins TRBV6-1 and TRBJ1-1; D is undetermined. Between the trimmed V and J ends, which lost 6 bases and 4 bases, there was a span of 12 bases. Looked up from germline, CDR1 is MNHNS and CDR2 is SASEGT. This CDR3 contains 13 residues. The chain's CDR3 is CASRAKGSTEAFF. Written as DNA, the CDR3 is TGTGCCAGCAGGGCCAAAGGGAGCACTGAAGCTTTCTTT.

The chain joins TRBV30 to TRBJ1-2, with TRBD1 identical over 8 bases. J lost 5 bases, V lost 2 bases, and 7 bases had no gene match. CDR1 is GTSNPN, CDR2 SVGIG, per germline (reference sequence). The CDR3 consists of 14 residues. CDR3 coding DNA: TGTGCCTGGAGTCGGGACAGGTCCGAGTATGGCTACACCTTC. Residues: CAWSRDRSEYGYTF.

The chain combines TRBV19 with TRBJ1-2, with a possible D match to TRBD1 (5 bases). Germline lookup yields CDR1 LNHDA and CDR2 SQIVND (reference sequence). V was pared by 3 bases and J by 6 bases, with 14 bases between. This CDR3 contains 14 residues. For the CDR3, the DNA is TGTGCCAGTAGTATGGGTACGGGGCTAAATGGCTACACCTTC. Encoded protein: CASSMGTGLNGYTF. The complete variable domain, with remaining parts taken from reference TRBV19 and TRBJ1-2, reads DGGITQSPKYLFRKEGQNVTLSCEQNLNHDAMYWYRQDPGQGLRLIYYSQIVNDFQKGDIAEGYSVSREKKESFPLTVTSAQKNPTAFYLCASSMGTGLNGYTFGSGTRLTVV.

This clone was counted only a few times. The chain has TRBV5-5 and TRBJ2-6, with TRBD1 matching 7 bases. The junction had 6 bases not matched to a gene; V was cut back by 0 bases and J by 0 bases. CDR3 length: 18 residues. Germline CDR1 reads SGHKS; CDR2 reads YYEKEE (reference sequence). The CDR3 protein is CASSLEDRVGSGANVLTF. CDR3 coding DNA: TGTGCCAGCAGCTTGGAAGACAGGGTGGGCTCTGGGGCCAACGTCCTGACTTTC.

The chain couples TRBV4-3 to TRBJ1-4; 7 nucleotides match TRBD1. CDR3 length: 18 amino acids. The germline V gene encodes CDR1 LGHNA and CDR2 YSLEER. V lost 0 bases to trimming and J lost 3 bases; unmatched junction nucleotides: 10. Here the CDR3 DNA reads TGCGCCAGCAGCCAAGACAGCAGGGGGGGGTCGGCTAATGAAAAACTGTTTTTT. Its translation is CASSQDSRGGSANEKLFF.

The genes are TRBV5-1 and TRBJ2-2; D not certain. The CDR3 extends over 14 amino acids. Trimming took 1 base from V and 0 from J, leaving 4 bases between them. CDR1 and CDR2 from the germline V gene are SGHRS and YFSETQ. The CDR3 region has the DNA TGCGCCAGCAGCTTGATGGCGAACACCGGGGAGCTGTTTTTT. Its protein product is CASSLMANTGELFF.

The chain combines TRBV5-1 with TRBJ2-3; the match to TRBD2 covers 8 bases. This CDR3 has 17 residues. CDR1 SGHRS and CDR2 YFSETQ come from the germline V gene. V lost 7 bases, J lost 0 bases, and 13 bases stayed unmatched. The CDR3 reads CASSLAGIVESTDTQYF. The CDR3 nucleotides read TGCGCCAGCTCTCTAGCGGGCATCGTCGAGAGCACAGATACGCAGTATTTT.

V is TRBV5-1 and J is TRBJ2-2; D is perhaps TRBD1 or TRBD2 (5 bases each). Trimming left V 4 bases short and J 5 bases short, with 12 bases between. This CDR3 has 14 amino acids. CDR1 is SGHRS, CDR2 YFSETQ, per germline. CDR3 in amino acids: CASSDRPGTGELFF. The CDR3, as DNA: TGCGCCAGCAGCGACAGACCGGGGACCGGGGAGCTGTTTTTT.

The chain uses TRBV6-5 and TRBJ1-5; D gene uncertain. V lost 4 bases and J lost 2, with 6 bases in between. CDR1 and CDR2 (germline): MNHEY, SVGAGI. CDR3 length equals 13 residues. The CDR3 region has the DNA TGTGCCAGCAGTTCAGCGGGCAATCAGCCCCAGCATTTT. Its translation is CASSSAGNQPQHF.

A few counts support this clone. The rearrangement uses TRBV7-2 and TRBJ2-3; D remains ambiguous. Germline CDR1 reads SGHTA; CDR2 reads FQGNSA. The V and J ends lost 4 bases and 8 bases respectively, with 16 bases between them. The CDR3 extends over 14 amino acids. The CDR3 bases are TGTGCCAGCAGCTCCAGGACCCGTCTTCCTACGCAGTATTTT. Translated: CASSSRTRLPTQYF. Variable domain in full (rest from reference TRBV7-2 and TRBJ2-3): GAGVSQSPSNKVTEKGKDVELRCDPISGHTALYWYRQSLGQGLEFLIYFQGNSAPDKSGLPSDRFSAERTGGSVSTLTIQRTQQEDSAVYLCASSSRTRLPTQYFGPGTRLTVL.

This chain connects TRBV13 to TRBJ1-1; 8 nucleotides agree with TRBD1. In germline, CDR1 is PRHDT, CDR2 FYEKMQ (reference sequence). The J segment lost 1 base and the V segment lost 4 bases, leaving 5 bases of the junction unmatched. The CDR3 runs to 15 residues. This CDR3 reads CASSSRGLRNTEAFF. The DNA for the CDR3 is TGTGCCAGCAGCTCCAGGGGGCTAAGGAACACTGAAGCTTTCTTT. The complete variable domain, with remaining parts taken from reference TRBV13 and TRBJ1-1, reads AAGVIQSPRHLIKEKRETATLKCYPIPRHDTVYWYQQGPGQDPQFLISFYEKMQSDKGSIPDRFSAQQFSDYHSELNMSSLELGDSALYFCASSSRGLRNTEAFFGQGTRLTVV.

The chain carries TRBV19 and TRBJ2-7; D is unclear. V lost 9 bases and J lost 4, with 10 bases in between. The germline V gene encodes CDR1 LNHDA and CDR2 SQIVND (reference sequence). This CDR3 has 11 residues. In DNA form, the CDR3 reads TGTGCCAGCGGGTACTCGTACGAGCAGTACTTC. Translating it yields CASGYSYEQYF.

The chain carries TRBV19 and TRBJ1-1; D is perhaps TRBD1 (5 bases). This CDR3 has 14 amino acids. The V end lost 4 bases, the J end lost 1 base, and 10 bases lay between the germline ends. Per the germline V gene, CDR1 is LNHDA and CDR2 is SQIVND (reference sequence). This chain's CDR3 is CASSRGYGNTEAFF. The DNA of the CDR3 is TGTGCCAGTAGTAGGGGCTACGGGAACACTGAAGCTTTCTTT.

This clone is a singleton in its sample. The CDR3 spells CASSQEGYSGDQYF. The CDR3 DNA reads as TGCGCCAGCAGCCAAGAGGGCTACTCAGGGGACCAGTACTTC. The chain combines TRBV10-2 with TRBJ2-5; D might be TRBD1 (6 bases). The germline V gene encodes CDR1 WSHSY and CDR2 SAAADI. V was clipped by 6 bases and J by 10 bases, with 21 bases between them. This CDR3 has 14 amino acids.

V usage is TRBV5-1 and J usage is TRBJ2-1, with D possibly being TRBD1 or TRBD2 (7 bases each). Germline CDR1 is SGHRS and CDR2 is YFSETQ. This CDR3 has 16 amino acids. V was shortened by 3 bases and J by 5 bases, with 18 bases between the two germline ends. Written as DNA, the CDR3 is TGCGCCAGCAGCTCCCTACAGGGGAGGGCGGACAATGAGCAGTTCTTC. It yields the protein CASSSLQGRADNEQFF.

The rearrangement joins TRBV25-1 to TRBJ1-4; TRBD1 agrees at 7 bases. Germline values: CDR1 MGHDK, CDR2 SYGVNS. The CDR3 is 14 amino acids. Trimming at V came to 6 bases and at J to 7 bases, leaving 8 bases not matched to a gene. The CDR3, as DNA: TGTGCCAGCAGCGAAACAGGGGTTCTTGAAAAACTGTTTTTT. Translated: CASSETGVLEKLFF.

The V gene is TRBV29-1, the J gene TRBJ2-1, with 8 bases identical to TRBD1. The CDR3 consists of 13 residues. V shed 6 bases and J 4 bases; nucleotides not matched to a gene: 5. Germline values: CDR1 SQVTM, CDR2 ANQGSEA. CDR3 DNA sequence: TGCAGCGTCACCGGGACAGGTTACAATGAGCAGTTCTTC. It specifies CSVTGTGYNEQFF.

V and J are TRBV7-9 and TRBJ1-6; TRBD1 matches at 7 bases. Germline V gene lookup returns CDR1 SEHNR and CDR2 FQNEAQ (reference sequence). V lost 1 base to trimming and J lost 5 bases; unmatched junction nucleotides: 5. There are 16 residues in the CDR3. CDR3 residues: CASSLVWDSNNSPLHF. The CDR3 region has the DNA TGTGCCAGCAGCTTAGTCTGGGACAGCAATAATTCACCCCTCCACTTT.

This sequence joins TRBV5-4 and TRBJ2-4; tentatively, D is TRBD1 (6 bases). The CDR3 covers 16 residues. Germline V lookup: CDR1 SGHNT, CDR2 YYREEE (reference sequence). The ends were cut back, 4 bases at V and 5 bases at J, with 19 bases in the middle. The CDR3 loop reads CASSQTGKGIQNIQYF. In nucleotides, the CDR3 is TGTGCCAGCAGCCAAACAGGGAAGGGGATCCAAAACATTCAGTACTTC.

The rearrangement uses TRBV5-1 and TRBJ2-1; TRBD2 aligns across 13 bases. CDR3 length: 16 residues. V trimming: 5 bases; J trimming: 7 bases; junction bases outside the gene matches: 9. Per the germline V gene, CDR1 is SGHRS and CDR2 is YFSETQ. The CDR3 sequence: CASSLTGTSGINEQFF. DNA for the CDR3: TGCGCCAGCAGTTTGACCGGGACTAGCGGGATAAATGAGCAGTTCTTC.

The V gene is TRBV7-2, the J gene TRBJ1-3, with D unresolved. Trimming cost V 1 base and J 4 bases, with 8 bases left between them. CDR3 length: 14 amino acids. CDR1 and CDR2 (germline): SGHTA, FQGNSA. CDR3 in DNA: TGTGCCAGCAGCTTAGGGGGAGTCGGAAACACCATATATTTT. Translation: CASSLGGVGNTIYF.